The following is a T cell receptor beta chain sequence with its context. It lacks a known antigen. No base qualities exist here, and no much larger clone lies one base off it. The germline V gene (reference sequence) provides CDR1 SEHNR and CDR2 FQNEAQ. The V and J ends are trimmed by 3 bases and 4 bases, leaving 12 bases between them. The CDR3 goes from the cysteine to the phenylalanine over 15 residues. The entry retains the CDR3 DNA only, 45 bases that are in frame from base 1. The cohort consisted of 650 to 850 healthy bone marrow donors. At the time of sampling, every cohort member was nominally healthy, though immune exposures that went unrecorded were likely present. The donor was CMV seropositive and was included in the group of almost 300 seropositive cohort members. A peripheral blood sample was provided by each donor, and peripheral blood mononuclear cells were used for TCR beta sequencing. Genomic DNA was extracted from the blood cell samples with the Qiagen DNeasy Blood Extraction Kit.

The library was prepared using the immunoSEQ multiplex PCR assay. A mixture of 60 forward primers for TCR Vbeta segments and 13 reverse primers for TCR Jbeta segments was used in the multiplex PCR. The CDR3 region of rearranged TCR beta genes was amplified from genomic DNA by a multiplex PCR assay. The amplified TCR beta libraries were sequenced on the Illumina HiSeq System as 87-base-pair reads. In the authors' own workflow: A later analysis tallied 75 million to 95 million unique TCR beta chains across the 700 or so repertoires, and about 10 million of those chains were shared by two or more donors. To remove PCR and sequencing errors, raw reads were error-corrected and collapsed into unique sequences using a nearest-neighbor algorithm that merged closely related sequences. To assign V, D and J gene segments, CDR3 sequences were aligned to IMGT reference sequences. For a sequence to be retained, a match of at least six nucleotides to both a V gene segment and a J gene segment was required. Rearrangements were called productive when the CDR3 lacked stop codons and stayed in frame with V and J; all others were non-productive. Following IMGT convention, CDR3 was defined as the stretch from the second conserved V-encoded cysteine to the conserved J-encoded phenylalanine. Sequences without an unambiguous match to a single V gene segment were excluded from the earlier analysis of several hundred of the donors. In an earlier analysis of some 590 of the donors, a V segment was called functional when productive rearrangements were above 56.7%, and segregating when the standard deviation between donors exceeded 5%. A statistical classification framework was developed to diagnose cytomegalovirus status using the catalog of TCR beta chain sequences. V and J gene assignment, in a later analysis, came from comparing TCR nucleotide sequences with IMGT/GENE-DB human TR gene sequences. A later analysis assigned CDR3 sequences and most-parsimonious VDJ recombination scenarios with the TCRdist pipeline. In a later analysis, every TCR beta chain was defined by the combination of its CDR3 amino acid sequence and its V-gene family, and reads without a unique V-gene family were dropped. A later analysis removed several hundred highly shared, low-generation-probability nucleotide sequences to deal with suspected cross-contamination and a sequencing artifact. For each public chain, a later analysis derived a clonal expansion index from normalized ranks of inferred template counts within each repertoire. In a later analysis, generation probabilities were computed with a VDJ recombination model fitted to out-of-frame rearrangements, and the resulting probabilities were checked against IGoR. A later analysis scored TCR-TCR, TCR-HLA and TCR-CMV co-occurrence with hypergeometric tests, applying a repertoire-size bias correction to TCR pairs. In a later analysis, false discovery rates were estimated by permuting HLA or CMV assignments 20 times. In a later analysis, co-occurring TCRs were grouped using DBSCAN, and TCRdist sequence similarity was added for clustering within HLA-allele-positive subsets. Repertoires with fewer than 30,000 or more than 120,000 public chains, plus five repertoires with anomalous nucleotide sharing, were excluded from co-occurrence clustering. Sourced from immuneACCESS, this table was stored by TCRdb with only in-frame sequences that have V and J called. A share of the clones is absent; for the studies checked, an unresolved V gene accounts for under half, and the remainder has no known explanation. That table furnishes V, J and clone size, whereas the DNA furnished D and trimming. Present in this sample are roughly 120,000 clones, around four fifths of which were seen just once. Of the sample, 11% falls within the top ten clones.

The sample belongs to a study of cytomegalovirus exposure and HLA in healthy donors (dated 2017 in TCRdb). For the study in its entirety: An earlier analysis of several hundred of the donors reported 250 to 350 Gb of sequence data and some 120 million unique TCR beta sequences from approximately 180 million T cells. An early release covering about 600 HLA-typed donors comprised 250 to 350 gigabases of sequencing data and about 90 million unique TCR sequences. The genetic ancestry cluster associated with self-reported Caucasian donors included about four fifths of the roughly 400 genotyped donors. The aim of the study was to test whether cataloging public T cell receptors could identify signatures of past pathogen exposure. Using immunosequencing, the study profiled T cell repertoires from 666 subjects and related those repertoires to cytomegalovirus serostatus. Besides the first cohort of 550 to 750 subjects, a separate validation cohort made up of 95 to 150 different subjects was used. High-throughput TCR immunosequencing, statistical association of individual TCRs with disease status, and machine learning were combined to predict cytomegalovirus infection status. To study patterns of TCR occurrence, a later analysis re-analyzed previously published TCR beta repertoires from around 670 donors and added high-resolution HLA genotyping. Rather than using new phenotypic data, the later analysis identified candidate immune exposures from TCR beta sequences and from how often those sequences occurred across donors. In an earlier analysis of several hundred of the donors, high-throughput TCR beta sequencing was used to judge whether each TCR beta V gene segment behaved as functional or pseudogenic. Donor age, sex, ethnicity and CMV serostatus were collected together with the repertoire data. A later genetic analysis used genome-wide SNP genotypes for about 60% of the 666 donors, treating that subset as a discovery cohort. Every repertoire in the discovery cohort had been generated on one and the same sequencing platform. HLA typing covered class I and class II loci at four-digit resolution. The number of typed donors differed by locus: roughly 629-630 for A, B, C, DRB1 and DQB1; about 520 for DQA1; over 600 for DPA1; and around 490 for DPB1. Four to six DR-DQ haplotypes were handled as single units for association and clustering, since linkage in the cohort was strong. Across about 370 genotyped donors of the cohort, an average of roughly 250,000 unique TCR beta nucleotide sequences per donor were sequenced, and around 20% of those sequences were non-productive.

What the work shows at the level of the full study, not this receptor alone: In both the original and validation cohorts, the classifier was reported to diagnose cytomegalovirus status with high specificity and sensitivity. Several of the top co-occurrence clusters appeared to be linked to parvovirus B19, influenza, CMV and Epstein-Barr virus, according to a later analysis. According to a later genetic analysis, donors in an Asian-associated ancestry cluster had fewer N-insertions in productive TCRs than the approximately 630-donor mean. Assigning TCR associations to individual alleles was difficult when HLA alleles, especially DR and DQ, strongly co-occurred. At a false discovery rate of 0.05, a later analysis linked about 16,000 TCR beta sequences to specific HLA alleles. Most TCR sequences were seen in very few donors, while some public TCRs were found in many individuals. In vitro tests confirmed that a few of the cytomegalovirus-associated TCR beta chains recognize cytomegalovirus antigens. A further reported finding was that TCR beta sequences accurately predicted the HLA-A and HLA-B alleles for most subjects in the first cohort. Compared with equally common non-associated chains, HLA-associated TCR beta chains in a later analysis were more clonally expanded and had lower generation probabilities. For the cohort, immune exposure information was limited to CMV serostatus. The 87-base-pair reads could not distinguish some IMGT-functional V segments, including TRBV6-2 and TRBV6-3, so those segments were excluded. In the study, roughly 160 TCR beta chains were listed as associated with cytomegalovirus. This cohort had only TCR beta chains sequenced, and the lack of alpha or paired-chain data limited which features could be detected. Correlated functional status among segregating V segments might be attributable to linkage disequilibrium, but an unknown experimental factor could not be ruled out. A later analysis found that TCR association rates varied across HLA loci, with DRB1 alleles showing the most associated TCRs and HLA-C alleles the fewest. Presence/absence analyses assumed roughly uniform sequencing depth across donors, an assumption that may not hold. A later analysis found that most CMV-associated TCR beta chains appeared HLA-restricted, with HLA associations seemingly driven largely by CMV exposure. Because some donors lacked HLA typing at each locus, the association tests relied only on the typed subset. V-gene and J-gene trimming of TCR beta chains was associated with a missense DCLRE1C variant in a later genetic analysis, and the association was replicated in an independent cohort. Fewer than 20 rarely observed V segments, including chromosome 9 orphons, were excluded from the earlier analysis of 550 to 700 of the donors because counts were too low. Broadly in line with IMGT annotations, most TCR beta V segments showed up in productive rearrangements about 87% or about 30% of the time in an earlier analysis of approximately 640 of the donors. The authors suggested that the approach could potentially be extended to other disease states and immunological phenotypes. A cluster of highly shared sequence variants was judged likely to be a technical artifact of the sequencing pipeline.

The sequence derives from a male donor in good health and CMV-seropositive. The specimen sequenced was PBMCs. The chain is made from TRBV7-9 and TRBJ1-4, with a weak D call of TRBD1 (5 bases match). In nucleotide form, the sequence is TGTGCCAGCAGCTTTTCGACAGAGAATAATGAAAAACTGTTTTTT. Its amino acids are CASSFSTENNEKLFF.